What follows describes a single T cell receptor beta chain. Its target is not known. These data belong to a study of CD8+ T cells in alopecia areata. Whole-study findings and limits: Lesional tissue from the scalp (especially in alopecia totalis/universalis) showed higher clonality than normal scalp. Among the top 100, expanded CD8+ clones, as well as scalp clonality, were significantly decreased by tofacitinib.

As to treatment: oral pan-JAK inhibitor, 5-10 mg twice daily. The germline V gene has CDR1 SGHTA and CDR2 FQGTGA. V was shortened by 5 bases and J by 4 bases, with 9 bases between the two germline ends. The CDR3 contains 14 residues. RNA was isolated and reverse transcribed to cDNA, the sequencing template. TCRdb's copy holds only in-frame clones and misses some; the assay was immunoSEQ multiplex PCR. The table has around 150,000 clones, around three fifths seen once. The TCR originated in a human donor with alopecia areata. Sequencing was performed on CD4+ T cells sorted from blood, taken at week 24, from a patient treated with tofacitinib. V and J are TRBV7-3 and TRBJ1-6; D is unclear. For the CDR3, the DNA is TGTGCCAGCAGCGATGGCCCGTATAATTCACCCCTCCACTTT. Its protein product is CASSDGPYNSPLHF.